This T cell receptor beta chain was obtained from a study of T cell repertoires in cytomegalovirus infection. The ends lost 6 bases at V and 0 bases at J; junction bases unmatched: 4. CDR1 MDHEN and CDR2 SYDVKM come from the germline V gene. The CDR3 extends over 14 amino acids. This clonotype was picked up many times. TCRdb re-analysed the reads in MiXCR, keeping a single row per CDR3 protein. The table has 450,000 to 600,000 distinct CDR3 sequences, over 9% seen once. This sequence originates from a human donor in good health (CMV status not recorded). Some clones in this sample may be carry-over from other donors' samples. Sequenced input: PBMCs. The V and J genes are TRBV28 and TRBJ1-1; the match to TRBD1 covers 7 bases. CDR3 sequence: CASSDGQVNTEAFF. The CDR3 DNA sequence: TGTGCCAGCAGCGACGGACAGGTGAACACTGAAGCTTTCTTT.